These 2 T cell receptor beta chains were all obtained from the same sample, sequenced in a study of blood T cell repertoires in COVID-19. TCRdb keeps only in-frame clones here, not all; method: immunoSEQ multiplex PCR. In the table there are some 670,000 clones, just under 90% of which are singletons. The sample taken for sequencing was peripheral blood. Every receptor here comes from a woman aged 18-35 years with acute or convalescent COVID-19.

The V and J genes are TRBV19 and TRBJ1-2; a possible D gene is TRBD1 (5 bases). Trimming cost V 8 bases and J 10 bases, with 17 bases left between them. The CDR3 loop spans 12 amino acids. Germline values: CDR1 LNHDA, CDR2 SQIVND (reference sequence). The CDR3 spells CASWGGGWSYTF. As DNA, the CDR3 is TGTGCCAGTTGGGGCGGGGGTTGGTCCTACACCTTC.

The V call is TRBV2, the J call TRBJ1-3; unclear D gene. V was clipped by 6 bases and J by 4 bases, with 10 bases between them. Germline lookup yields CDR1 SNHLY and CDR2 FYNNEI. The length of the CDR3 is 13 residues. In DNA form, the CDR3 reads TGTGCCAGCAGCGGGGAGTTGGGAAACACCATATATTTT. Translating gives CASSGELGNTIYF.